The 21 T cell receptor beta chains reported below all come from one sample, sequenced in a study of Tregs in tolerant kidney transplant recipients. This table comes from immunoSEQ multiplex PCR, and its TCRdb copy is limited to in-frame clones, with some not included. Of roughly 250,000 clones listed, approximately 83% were seen once; the top ten hold 0.64%. Sequencing input: CD4+ T cells from blood. The receptors stem from a human donor in good health.

In regard to this clone: The sample holds other DNA sequences that translate to the same CDR3. This sequence joins TRBV5-1 and TRBJ1-3; D remains unclear. V lost 0 bases, J lost 0 bases, and 4 bases lay in between. Germline V gives CDR1 SGHRS, CDR2 YFSETQ. The CDR3 runs to 14 residues. CDR3 bases: TGCGCCAGCAGCTTGGACAGCTCTGGAAACACCATATATTTT. The encoded protein is CASSLDSSGNTIYF.

Here the CDR3 DNA reads TGTGCCAGCAGCCCCCGGACTAGCGGGGCCACAGATACGCAGTATTTT. Its translation: CASSPRTSGATDTQYF. V usage is TRBV5-4 and J usage is TRBJ2-3, with 12 positions matching TRBD2. This CDR3 has 16 amino acids. Trimming removed 4 bases from V and 2 bases from J; junction bases left unmatched: 5. In germline, CDR1 is SGHNT, CDR2 YYREEE (reference sequence). The whole variable domain, filled in from reference TRBV5-4 and TRBJ2-3, reads ETGVTQSPTHLIKTRGQQVTLRCSSQSGHNTVSWYQQALGQGPQFIFQYYREEENGRGNFPPRFSGLQFPNYSSELNVNALELDDSALYLCASSPRTSGATDTQYFGPGTRLTVL.

The chain joins TRBV6-6 to TRBJ1-1, with a tentative D call TRBD1 (5 bases). The V and J ends lost 11 bases and 6 bases respectively, with 16 bases between them. Per the germline V gene, CDR1 is MNHNY and CDR2 is SVGAGI (reference sequence). The CDR3 is 12 amino acids. CDR3 sequence reads: CAVLGWGPEAFF. The CDR3 bases are TGTGCCGTCCTTGGGTGGGGCCCTGAAGCTTTCTTT.

The chain employs TRBV18 and TRBJ2-1, with 14 bases matching TRBD2. The CDR3 covers 16 residues. V was clipped by 5 bases and J by 10 bases; unmatched bases: 10. Germline CDR1 reads KGHSH; CDR2 reads LQKENI. The CDR3 DNA follows: TGTGCCAGCTCATGGTACACGGGACTAGCGGGGGCCGAGCAGTTCTTC. It yields the protein CASSWYTGLAGAEQFF.

The chain has TRBV4-1 and TRBJ2-3, with TRBD1 identical over 12 bases. Trimming took 5 bases from V and 3 from J; bases not matched to a gene: 9. CDR1 MGHRA and CDR2 YSYEKL come from the germline V gene. This CDR3 has 17 amino acids. CDR3 residues: CASSETGTGGLTDTQYF. CDR3 coding DNA: TGCGCCAGCAGCGAGACCGGGACAGGGGGCTTAACAGATACGCAGTATTTT.

The chain uses TRBV29-1 and TRBJ2-3; 8 bases are a match to TRBD1. Looked up from germline, CDR1 is SQVTM and CDR2 is ANQGSEA. The V gene end was trimmed by 7 bases and the J gene end by 5 bases; junction bases not matched to a gene: 8. The CDR3 length is 13 residues. The CDR3 DNA reads TGCAGCGCAGCAGGGGGCAGTGAAGATACGCAGTATTTT. It translates to CSAAGGSEDTQYF.

The chain carries TRBV7-8 and TRBJ1-4; unclear D gene. The V and J ends lost 5 bases and 1 base respectively, with 17 bases between them. Germline V gene lookup returns CDR1 SGHVS and CDR2 FQNEAQ. CDR3 size: 17 residues. CDR3 in DNA: TGTGCCAGCAGCCTCCCCCGTTGGAGCCGAACTAATGAAAAACTGTTTTTT. It encodes CASSLPRWSRTNEKLFF.

The rearrangement uses TRBV5-1 and TRBJ2-7, with a tentative D call TRBD1 (6 bases). V gave up 7 bases and J gave up 3 bases, with 20 bases separating them. Germline loops: CDR1 SGHRS, CDR2 YFSETQ. CDR3 length equals 15 residues. The CDR3 DNA sequence: TGCGCCAGCGCCAAGGGGCTAGGGGGAATCTACGAGCAGTACTTC. Translated, it gives CASAKGLGGIYEQYF.

As concerns this clone: The same CDR3 also results from other DNA sequences found in this sample. V and J are TRBV18 and TRBJ2-3, with unresolved D. The CDR3 is made up of 13 amino acids. Germline values: CDR1 KGHSH, CDR2 LQKENI. Trimming left V 0 bases short and J 6 bases short, with 7 bases between. CDR3 coding DNA: TGTGCCAGCTCACCACCCTCGACTGATACGCAGTATTTT. Residues: CASSPPSTDTQYF.

This chain connects TRBV10-1 to TRBJ2-5; perhaps TRBD2 as D (6 bases). The V end was cut by 2 bases, the J end by 9 bases, with 19 bases between. The germline CDR1 and CDR2 sequences are WNHNN and SYGVQD (reference sequence). The CDR3 length is 15 residues. The CDR3 reads CASSESLAPGGAQYF. In DNA, the CDR3 is TGCGCCAGCAGTGAGAGTCTAGCGCCGGGTGGGGCCCAGTACTTC.

This clone was seen a handful of times. V gene TRBV7-9 combines with J gene TRBJ2-5; D is unresolved. Trimming left V 0 bases short and J 1 base short, with 12 bases between. CDR1 and CDR2 from the germline V gene are SEHNR and FQNEAQ (reference sequence). The length of the CDR3 is 16 residues. CDR3 in amino acids: CASSLASATSQETQYF. In DNA, the CDR3 is TGTGCCAGCAGCTTAGCGTCGGCTACCTCCCAAGAGACCCAGTACTTC.

The chain uses TRBV7-2 and TRBJ1-1, with D unresolved. Germline loops: CDR1 SGHTA, CDR2 FQGNSA. With 0 bases removed from V and 3 bases from J, the gap between germline ends came to 11 bases. CDR3 length: 15 residues. In DNA, the CDR3 is TGTGCCAGCAGCTTAGCGGGCGGGTTATACACTGAAGCTTTCTTT. It is translated as CASSLAGGLYTEAFF.

In its sample, this clone was seen a few times. The genes are TRBV6-1 and TRBJ1-1, with D possibly TRBD1 on 5 matching bases. The CDR3 length is 15 residues. Germline V lookup: CDR1 MNHNS, CDR2 SASEGT. The germline V and J ends were trimmed by 6 bases and 3 bases, with 17 bases remaining between them. The CDR3 DNA reads as TGTGCCAGCAGGAGGGGCGGGGGAACGGACACTGAAGCTTTCTTT. Protein sequence: CASRRGGGTDTEAFF.

The chain employs TRBV18 and TRBJ1-1; D perhaps matches TRBD1 (6 bases). CDR3 size: 13 residues. V gave up 4 bases and J gave up 2 bases, with 8 bases separating them. Germline V gene sequence: CDR1 KGHSH, CDR2 LQKENI. CDR3 coding DNA: TGTGCCAGCTCACGGGACACCAACACTGAAGCTTTCTTT. Translated: CASSRDTNTEAFF.

CDR3: CASSLRDMGWLGYTF. The CDR3 DNA reads TGTGCCAGCAGTTTAAGGGACATGGGATGGCTTGGCTACACCTTC. The V call is TRBV28, the J call TRBJ1-2; D may be TRBD1 (6 bases). Germline-derived CDR1 and CDR2 are MDHEN and SYDVKM. With 2 bases removed from V and 7 bases from J, the gap between germline ends came to 17 bases. The CDR3 length is 15 residues.

The CDR3 region is CASSAGREGSEAFF. The DNA for the CDR3 is TGTGCCAGTAGTGCGGGCAGGGAAGGTTCTGAAGCTTTCTTT. J is TRBJ1-1 and V is TRBV19, with D perhaps TRBD1 (5 bases). Deletions cut 5 bases from V and 6 bases from J, with 16 bases between. This CDR3 region has 14 residues. Germline lookup yields CDR1 LNHDA and CDR2 SQIVND (reference sequence). Filled out from reference TRBV19 and TRBJ1-1, the complete variable domain reads DGGITQSPKYLFRKEGQNVTLSCEQNLNHDAMYWYRQDPGQGLRLIYYSQIVNDFQKGDIAEGYSVSREKKESFPLTVTSAQKNPTAFYLCASSAGREGSEAFFGQGTRLTVV.

The chain joins TRBV7-9 to TRBJ2-1; D is uncertain. This CDR3 comprises 15 residues. The V end was cut by 1 base, the J end by 6 bases, with 13 bases between. From germline, CDR1 is SEHNR and CDR2 FQNEAQ (reference sequence). CDR3 sequence: CASSLDLFSINEQFF. Here the CDR3 DNA reads TGTGCCAGCAGCTTAGATTTGTTCTCGATCAATGAGCAGTTCTTC.

This chain joins TRBV6-1 and TRBJ1-1; perhaps TRBD1 as D (5 bases). Per germline, CDR1 MNHNS and CDR2 SASEGT. The CDR3 is 13 amino acids. V was shortened by 6 bases and J by 1 base, with 9 bases between the two germline ends. CDR3 in DNA: TGTGCCAGCAGCCTTCAGGGGAACACTGAAGCTTTCTTT. Its protein product is CASSLQGNTEAFF.

As to this clone: The likely explanation is a read error, given a far larger clone one base away. The chain employs TRBV19 and TRBJ1-4; D gene uncertain. The germline gives CDR1 LNHDA, CDR2 SQIVND (reference sequence). CDR3 size: 13 residues. Trimming left V 3 bases short and J 8 bases short, with 10 bases between. The CDR3 loop is CASSMSPEEKLFF. The DNA of the CDR3 is TGTGCCAGTAGTATGTCGCCGGAGGAAAAACTGTTTTTT.

The CDR3 coding sequence is TGCGCCAGCAGCTTGGTAGTTCATAACACTGAAGCTTTCTTT. It specifies CASSLVVHNTEAFF. The chain uses TRBV5-1 and TRBJ1-1; no clear D gene. The length of the CDR3 is 14 residues. Trimming removed 0 bases at V and 2 bases at J, with 8 bases between. Germline CDR1 SGHRS, CDR2 YFSETQ.

This chain connects TRBV2 to TRBJ2-7; D unresolved. Germline CDR1 reads SNHLY; CDR2 reads FYNNEI. V was cut by 11 bases and J by 0 bases, with 14 bases left in between. CDR3 size: 13 residues. The CDR3 coding sequence is TGTGCCTGCTTTGTTTCACGCTCCTACGAGCAGTACTTC. Amino acids: CACFVSRSYEQYF.